Following are 15 T cell receptor beta chains from one sample sequenced in a study of T cell responses to AZD1222 COVID-19 vaccine. Data came from immunoSEQ multiplex PCR; TCRdb stores just in-frame clones and leaves some out. The sample includes roughly 100,000 clones, just over 90% of them seen just once. Material: peripheral blood, obtained 28 days after the second AZD1222 dose. The receptors come from an adult who received the AZD1222 COVID-19 vaccine.

CDR3 DNA sequence: TGTGCCAGCAGTTACGGTCATACGAAACAGCCCCAGCATTTT. Translated: CASSYGHTKQPQHF. V usage is TRBV28 and J usage is TRBJ1-5; D unresolved. CDR3 length: 14 amino acids. Per the germline V gene, CDR1 is MDHEN and CDR2 is SYDVKM. Deletions cut 4 bases from V and 7 bases from J, with 14 bases between.

V gene TRBV5-6 combines with J gene TRBJ2-1; TRBD2 matches at 10 bases. The CDR3 length is 16 residues. V was pared by 4 bases and J by 5 bases, with 9 bases of the junction left unmatched. Germline CDR1 and CDR2: SGHDT and YYEEEE. The CDR3 sequence is CASSLEGLALHNEQFF. CDR3 sequence (DNA): TGTGCCAGCAGCCTCGAGGGACTAGCGCTGCACAATGAGCAGTTCTTC.

V gene TRBV7-8 combines with J gene TRBJ2-1; D not certain. Germline V gene data show CDR1 as SGHVS and CDR2 as FQNEAQ. V lost 0 bases, J lost 0 bases, and 6 bases lay in between. The CDR3 contains 15 residues. CDR3 sequence reads: CASSLALDSYNEQFF. The CDR3 DNA reads as TGTGCCAGCAGCTTAGCCCTCGACTCCTACAATGAGCAGTTCTTC.

V is TRBV13 and J is TRBJ2-7; 14 bases line up with TRBD2. Germline CDR1 PRHDT, CDR2 FYEKMQ (reference sequence). The junction had 5 bases not matched to a gene; V was cut back by 5 bases and J by 2 bases. The CDR3 is 16 amino acids. The CDR3 loop is CASSEGTSGGTYEQYF. The CDR3 DNA sequence: TGTGCCAGCAGCGAGGGGACTAGCGGGGGTACCTACGAGCAGTACTTC.

The V call is TRBV5-1, the J call TRBJ1-2; 8 bases are a match to TRBD1. V was pared by 3 bases and J by 7 bases, with 8 bases of the junction left unmatched. CDR1 and CDR2 (germline): SGHRS, YFSETQ. The CDR3 spans 14 residues. The CDR3 nucleotides read TGCGCCAGCAGCTCGGCGGACAGGGTGGGTGGCTACACCTTC. Translation gives CASSSADRVGGYTF.

The J gene is TRBJ2-2, the V gene TRBV5-8, with D perhaps matching TRBD1 (5 bases). The CDR3 loop spans 15 amino acids. Germline V lookup: CDR1 SGHTS, CDR2 YDEGEE. Trimming cost V 4 bases and J 1 base, with 11 bases left between them. The CDR3 bases are TGTGCCAGCAGCCTCGGAAGGGGGAACACCGGGGAGCTGTTTTTT. Protein product: CASSLGRGNTGELFF.

The chain employs TRBV10-3 and TRBJ2-2; no clear D gene. Germline CDR1 ENHRY, CDR2 SYGVKD. This CDR3 has 13 residues. Trimming removed 4 bases at V and 1 base at J, with 4 bases between. CDR3 sequence reads: CAISARNTGELFF. For the CDR3, the DNA is TGTGCCATCAGTGCCAGGAACACCGGGGAGCTGTTTTTT.

This chain links TRBV28 with TRBJ1-1, with D perhaps TRBD1 (5 bases). This CDR3 is 16 amino acids long. CDR1 MDHEN and CDR2 SYDVKM come from the germline V gene. Trimming left V 2 bases short and J 0 bases short, with 13 bases between. In nucleotides, the CDR3 is TGTGCCAGCAGTTTAGTATTAGGGGCTCTGAACACTGAAGCTTTCTTT. Translation gives CASSLVLGALNTEAFF.

The J gene is TRBJ2-2, the V gene TRBV28; TRBD2 agrees at 11 bases. Germline assignment: CDR1 MDHEN and CDR2 SYDVKM. V shed 7 bases and J 8 bases; nucleotides not matched to a gene: 6. The CDR3 length is 14 residues. This CDR3 is CASKVAGGSGELFF. Written as DNA, the CDR3 is TGTGCCAGCAAAGTAGCGGGAGGGTCGGGGGAGCTGTTTTTT. Together with reference TRBV28 and TRBJ2-2, the CDR3 gives the full variable domain: DVKVTQSSRYLVKRTGEKVFLECVQDMDHENMFWYRQDPGLGLRLIYFSYDVKMKEKGDIPEGYSVSREKKERFSLILESASTNQTSMYLCASKVAGGSGELFFGEGSRLTVL.

A word on this clone: Other nucleotide sequences in the sample specify the same CDR3. This chain uses TRBV6-2 or TRBV6-3 with TRBJ2-1; D is unresolved. V dropped 2 bases and J dropped 6 bases, with 5 bases sitting between them. This CDR3 spans 12 amino acids. From germline, CDR1 is MNHEY and CDR2 SVGEGT. The chain's CDR3 is CASSYLGNEQFF. Here the CDR3 DNA reads TGTGCCAGCAGTTACCTGGGCAATGAGCAGTTCTTC.

The chain uses TRBV6-6 and TRBJ2-2, with a possible D match to TRBD2 (5 bases). Trimming removed 5 bases from V and 0 bases from J, with 16 bases in between. Germline V CDR1 and CDR2: MNHNY, SVGAGI (reference sequence). This CDR3 has 17 residues. The CDR3 coding sequence is TGTGCCAGCAGTCTCGGCGGATCCGGGACGAACACCGGGGAGCTGTTTTTT. This sequence encodes CASSLGGSGTNTGELFF.

V and J are TRBV28 and TRBJ2-4; a possible D gene is TRBD1 (5 bases). CDR3 length equals 16 residues. V dropped 3 bases and J dropped 0 bases, with 12 bases sitting between them. The germline V gene encodes CDR1 MDHEN and CDR2 SYDVKM. The CDR3 DNA is TGTGCCAGCAGTTTTGCCACAGGCCAAGCCAAAAACATTCAGTACTTC. It translates to CASSFATGQAKNIQYF.

This rearrangement joins TRBV20-1 to TRBJ2-7; D is uncertain. The V end was cut by 5 bases, the J end by 3 bases, with 5 bases between. Germline V lookup: CDR1 DFQATT, CDR2 SNEGSKA (reference sequence). CDR3 size: 10 residues. The CDR3 bases are TGCAGTGCTGTAGACTACGAGCAGTACTTC. It translates to CSAVDYEQYF.

V and J are TRBV30 and TRBJ1-6; D might be TRBD1 (5 bases). Deletions cut 4 bases from V and 7 bases from J, with 11 bases between. Germline-derived CDR1 and CDR2 are GTSNPN and SVGIG (reference sequence). The CDR3 has 13 residues. The CDR3 nucleotides read TGTGCCTGGACAGGGTTGGAGAATTCACCCCTCCACTTT. Encoded protein: CAWTGLENSPLHF. Together with reference TRBV30 and TRBJ1-6, the CDR3 gives the full variable domain: SQTIHQWPATLVQPVGSPLSLECTVEGTSNPNLYWYRQAAGRGLQLLFYSVGIGQISSEVPQNLSASRPQDRQFILSSKKLLLSDSGFYLCAWTGLENSPLHFGNGTRLTVT.

The V call is TRBV28, the J call TRBJ1-1; 10 nucleotides line up with TRBD1. The CDR3 is made up of 18 amino acids. The junction had 9 bases not matched to a gene; V was cut back by 1 base and J by 1 base. Germline V lookup: CDR1 MDHEN, CDR2 SYDVKM. Written as DNA, the CDR3 is TGTGCCAGCAGTTTATCTAAGACAGGGGGCGCACGGAACACTGAAGCTTTCTTT. This translates into CASSLSKTGGARNTEAFF.